Sequencing of this TCR beta chain was carried out in a study of response to subunit inactivated influenza vaccine. From the RT-PCR reads, TCRdb called clonotypes with MiXCR, one entry per CDR3 protein. Of over 650,000 distinct CDR3 sequences in the sample, approximately 17% were seen once. This clonotype was picked up many times. The TCR originated in a man aged 50 to 59 who received an inactivated influenza vaccine. The specimen comprised PBMCs from blood, sampled around 5 days after vaccination.

The CDR3 protein is CASSQHTGTYEQYF. For the CDR3, the DNA is TGTGCCAGCAGCCAACACACAGGAACCTACGAGCAGTACTTC. V is TRBV3-1 and J is TRBJ2-7, with D tentatively TRBD1 (5 bases). The CDR3 length is 14 residues. V lost 2 bases and J lost 2, with 10 bases in between. Germline V CDR1 and CDR2: LGHDT, YNNKEL (reference sequence).